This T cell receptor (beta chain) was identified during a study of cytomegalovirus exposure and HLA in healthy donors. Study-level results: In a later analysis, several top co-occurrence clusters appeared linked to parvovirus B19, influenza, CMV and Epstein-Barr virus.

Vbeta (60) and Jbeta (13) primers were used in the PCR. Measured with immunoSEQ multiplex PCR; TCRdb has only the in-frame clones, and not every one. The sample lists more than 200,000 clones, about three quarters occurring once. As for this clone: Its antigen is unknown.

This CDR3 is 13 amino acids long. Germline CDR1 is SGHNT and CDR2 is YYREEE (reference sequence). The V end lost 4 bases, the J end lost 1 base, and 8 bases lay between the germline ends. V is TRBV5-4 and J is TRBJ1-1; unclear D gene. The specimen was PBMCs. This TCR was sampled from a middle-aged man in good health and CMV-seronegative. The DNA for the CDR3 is TGTGCCAGCAGCCTGGCCCAGAACACTGAAGCTTTCTTT. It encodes CASSLAQNTEAFF.